Shown below are 21 T cell receptor beta chains from a single sample sequenced in a study of cytomegalovirus exposure and HLA in healthy donors. This PCR relied on a set of 60 Vbeta primers and 13 Jbeta primers. Profiling relied on immunoSEQ multiplex PCR, and the TCRdb table lists in-frame clones only, not all of them. This sample has 120,000 to 150,000 clones, with over 80% found just once. Sequencing was done on a sample of PBMCs. These receptors all stem from a female donor in good health and CMV-seronegative.

The rearrangement joins TRBV6-1 to TRBJ1-2; 7 nucleotides agree with TRBD1. The V and J ends lost 8 bases and 4 bases, in that order; junction bases with no gene match: 7. The CDR3 totals 13 residues. Germline lookup yields CDR1 MNHNS and CDR2 SASEGT. CDR3 sequence reads: CASSPGGFYGYTF. CDR3 bases: TGTGCCAGCTCTCCAGGGGGATTCTATGGCTACACCTTC.

In nucleotides, the CDR3 is TGCGCCAGCAGCTTGACTAGCGGGACGCAGACGGGGCGAAATGAGCAGTTCTTC. Amino acid sequence: CASSLTSGTQTGRNEQFF. V is TRBV5-1 and J is TRBJ2-1, with TRBD2 identical over 10 bases. CDR3 length equals 18 residues. V lost 1 base to trimming and J lost 7 bases; unmatched junction nucleotides: 14. Germline loops: CDR1 SGHRS, CDR2 YFSETQ.

The chain combines TRBV9 with TRBJ2-3; 13 nucleotides match TRBD2. The CDR3 is made up of 18 amino acids. CDR1 is SGDLS, CDR2 YYNGEE, per germline. J gave up 1 base and V 4 bases, and 9 bases lay outside the gene matches. CDR3 nucleotides: TGTGCCAGCAGCCCCCGGACTAGCGGGAGTGGGGGCACAGATACGCAGTATTTT. Its translation is CASSPRTSGSGGTDTQYF. Full variable domain (remainder filled in from reference TRBV9 and TRBJ2-3): DSGVTQTPKHLITATGQRVTLRCSPRSGDLSVYWYQQSLDQGLQFLIQYYNGEERAKGNILERFSAQQFPDLHSELNLSSLELGDSALYFCASSPRTSGSGGTDTQYFGPGTRLTVL.

The chain uses TRBV11-3 and TRBJ2-2, with unresolved D. Germline V gives CDR1 SGHNT, CDR2 YENEEA. The CDR3 has 14 residues. V dropped 3 bases and J dropped 1 base, with 6 bases sitting between them. The CDR3 DNA sequence: TGTGCCAGCAGCTTGGAGATGAACACCGGGGAGCTGTTTTTT. Translation gives CASSLEMNTGELFF.

This sequence joins TRBV29-1 and TRBJ2-1; 9 nucleotides align to TRBD1. The CDR3 contains 16 residues. J was trimmed by 0 bases and V by 4 bases; bases with no gene match: 7. Germline lookup yields CDR1 SQVTM and CDR2 ANQGSEA. The CDR3 DNA reads as TGCAGCGTTGCCCGCTGGGACAGGGACTCCTACAATGAGCAGTTCTTC. Translated: CSVARWDRDSYNEQFF.

This clone was found a few times. Since no conserved phenylalanine or tryptophan closes the CDR3, a read error is the likely cause. It is unclear where the CDR3 begins or ends on the DNA, so no DNA is shown, and the CDR3 is as TCRdb lists it. This CDR3 reads CASRPTGFGNTEALV. The chain is built from TRBV6-5 and TRBJ1-1; the table's D call, TRBD1, was not checked against the DNA. The CDR3 contains 15 residues when both ends are counted. CDR1 is MNHEY, CDR2 SVGAGI, per germline.

The chain employs TRBV28 and TRBJ2-1; TRBD2 matches at 7 bases. Germline CDR1 reads MDHEN; CDR2 reads SYDVKM. V shed 5 bases and J 9 bases; nucleotides not matched to a gene: 7. The CDR3 runs to 13 residues. The CDR3 sequence is CASSLGGGTEQFF. CDR3 DNA sequence: TGTGCCAGCAGTCTGGGGGGGGGAACTGAGCAGTTCTTC. Full variable domain (rest looked up from reference TRBV28 and TRBJ2-1): DVKVTQSSRYLVKRTGEKVFLECVQDMDHENMFWYRQDPGLGLRLIYFSYDVKMKEKGDIPEGYSVSREKKERFSLILESASTNQTSMYLCASSLGGGTEQFFGPGTRLTVL.

This clone was observed a single time. This chain uses TRBV25-1 with TRBJ2-3; maybe TRBD1 (5 bases). Trimming removed 3 bases at V and 2 bases at J, with 9 bases between. The CDR3 loop spans 14 amino acids. Germline values: CDR1 MGHDK, CDR2 SYGVNS. CDR3 nucleotides: TGTGCCAGCAGTGACAGGGCGACCACAGATACGCAGTATTTT. It yields the protein CASSDRATTDTQYF.

The rearrangement joins TRBV6-4 to TRBJ2-3; 12 bases line up with TRBD2. Germline V lookup: CDR1 MRHNA, CDR2 SNTAGT. With 2 bases clipped from V and 0 bases from J, the junction kept 0 bases outside the gene matches. The CDR3 has 16 residues. The CDR3 is CASSDGTSGSTDTQYF. In DNA form, the CDR3 reads TGTGCCAGCAGTGACGGGACTAGCGGGAGCACAGATACGCAGTATTTT.

This CDR3 reads CASSPPPDEKLFF. The CDR3 DNA reads TGTGCCAGCAGTCCCCCCCCGGATGAAAAACTGTTTTTT. The chain recombines TRBV2 with TRBJ1-4; D unclear. The ends were cut back, 5 bases at V and 6 bases at J, with 10 bases in the middle. Germline values: CDR1 SNHLY, CDR2 FYNNEI. The CDR3 loop spans 13 amino acids.

The genes are TRBV5-1 and TRBJ2-7; 7 nucleotides match TRBD1. In germline, CDR1 is SGHRS, CDR2 YFSETQ. This CDR3 has 15 residues. V trimming: 4 bases; J trimming: 2 bases; junction bases outside the gene matches: 9. CDR3 DNA sequence: TGCGCCAGCAGCGCCGGGACAGATTCTCCCTACGAGCAGTACTTC. Protein product: CASSAGTDSPYEQYF.

The chain uses TRBV5-4 and TRBJ2-2, with D tentatively TRBD2 (5 bases). The CDR3 is 15 residues long. Deletions cut 5 bases from V and 2 bases from J, with 13 bases between. CDR1 is SGHNT and CDR2 is YYREEE in the germline V gene (reference sequence). The CDR3 sequence is CASSPLVGNTGELFF. CDR3 coding DNA: TGTGCCAGCAGTCCACTAGTGGGAAACACCGGGGAGCTGTTTTTT. The variable domain in full, completed from reference TRBV5-4 and TRBJ2-2, reads ETGVTQSPTHLIKTRGQQVTLRCSSQSGHNTVSWYQQALGQGPQFIFQYYREEENGRGNFPPRFSGLQFPNYSSELNVNALELDDSALYLCASSPLVGNTGELFFGEGSRLTVL.

This clone was picked up a small number of times. This chain connects TRBV2 to TRBJ1-5; maybe TRBD1 (6 bases). V was clipped by 10 bases and J by 1 base, with 23 bases between them. The CDR3 extends over 17 amino acids. Germline CDR1 SNHLY, CDR2 FYNNEI. For the CDR3, the DNA is TGTGCCACCACCGGGACATCTGACCTTGGGAGCAATCAGCCCCAGCATTTT. Its protein product is CATTGTSDLGSNQPQHF.

The chain links TRBV19 to TRBJ2-2, with D perhaps TRBD2 (6 bases). This CDR3 comprises 17 residues. Trimming removed 4 bases from V and 4 bases from J, with 19 bases in between. Germline assignment: CDR1 LNHDA and CDR2 SQIVND (reference sequence). The CDR3, as DNA: TGTGCCAGTAGTAAGGTCGGGAGCGCTTTGAGCACCGGGGAGCTGTTTTTT. It codes for CASSKVGSALSTGELFF.

This chain connects TRBV6-1 to TRBJ1-1; no reliable D call. Germline V gene sequence: CDR1 MNHNS, CDR2 SASEGT. The CDR3 length is 16 residues. V was cut by 3 bases and J by 3 bases, with 17 bases left in between. CDR3 nucleotides: TGTGCCAGCAGTGACACTGTATTTCGATTATACACTGAAGCTTTCTTT. It yields the protein CASSDTVFRLYTEAFF.

The CDR3, as DNA: TGTGCCACCAGCAGACCAGCGAACATTCAGTACTTC. Protein: CATSRPANIQYF. The chain links TRBV15 to TRBJ2-4, with D unclear. Per germline, CDR1 LNHNV and CDR2 YYDKDF (reference sequence). The CDR3 spans 12 residues. Trimming stripped 2 bases from V and 7 bases from J, with 6 bases between.

This clone was seen only a few times. The CDR3 sequence: CASSQPERSGAFF. CDR3 bases: TGTGCCAGTAGTCAACCTGAAAGAAGCGGGGCTTTCTTT. The rearrangement uses TRBV19 and TRBJ1-1; no reliable D call. This CDR3 contains 13 residues. The germline V gene has CDR1 LNHDA and CDR2 SQIVND (reference sequence). The germline V and J ends were trimmed by 5 bases and 11 bases, with 18 bases remaining between them. The entire variable domain, with the rest obtained from reference TRBV19 and TRBJ1-1, is as follows: DGGITQSPKYLFRKEGQNVTLSCEQNLNHDAMYWYRQDPGQGLRLIYYSQIVNDFQKGDIAEGYSVSREKKESFPLTVTSAQKNPTAFYLCASSQPERSGAFFGQGTRLTVV.

The chain combines TRBV4-1 with TRBJ2-7; D not certain. Germline values: CDR1 MGHRA, CDR2 YSYEKL. V was pared by 0 bases and J by 2 bases, with 8 bases between. The length of the CDR3 is 14 residues. In nucleotides, the CDR3 is TGCGCCAGCAGCCAAGATCCAGTACCCTACGAGCAGTACTTC. The encoded protein is CASSQDPVPYEQYF.

The chain is built from TRBV9 and TRBJ2-3, with 8 bases fitting TRBD2. CDR1 is SGDLS, CDR2 YYNGEE, per germline. The CDR3 is 15 residues long. Trimming cost V 4 bases and J 2 bases; bases outside gene matches: 6. The CDR3 sequence is CASSFTGRDTDTQYF. CDR3 sequence (DNA): TGTGCCAGCAGCTTCACCGGGAGGGACACAGATACGCAGTATTTT. Drawing the rest from reference TRBV9 and TRBJ2-3, the complete variable domain is DSGVTQTPKHLITATGQRVTLRCSPRSGDLSVYWYQQSLDQGLQFLIQYYNGEERAKGNILERFSAQQFPDLHSELNLSSLELGDSALYFCASSFTGRDTDTQYFGPGTRLTVL.

The chain links TRBV11-2 to TRBJ2-1; TRBD2 is a possible D gene (5 bases). The CDR3 loop spans 16 amino acids. The V and J ends lost 2 bases and 7 bases respectively, with 18 bases between them. Germline CDR1 is SGHAT and CDR2 is FQNNGV. The CDR3 loop reads CASSLPLTAGANEQFF. DNA of the CDR3: TGTGCCAGCAGCTTACCCTTGACGGCGGGCGCAAATGAGCAGTTCTTC.

The rearrangement joins TRBV27 to TRBJ2-3; the match to TRBD2 covers 8 bases. Germline V lookup: CDR1 MNHEY, CDR2 SMNVEV (reference sequence). The J segment lost 2 bases and the V segment lost 6 bases, leaving 7 bases of the junction unmatched. The CDR3 totals 15 residues. CDR3 coding DNA: TGTGCCAGCAGAAATCTAGCGGGCCTCACAGATACGCAGTATTTT. Translation gives CASRNLAGLTDTQYF.